This is a list of T cell receptor beta chains from one sample in a study of neurological immune-mediated disorders. A single record per CDR3 protein comes from TCRdb applying MiXCR to the 5' RACE reads. The table includes about 10,000 distinct CDR3 sequences, roughly 20% detected once. The sample comprised CD8+ T cells from blood. These receptors were collected from a woman aged 60-70 years with HTLV-1-associated myelopathy (HAM/TSP). The CDR3 runs from the conserved cysteine through the conserved F or W. Rows may omit the clone size; those that give it use once, few, many or a size class.

len | abundance | j_gene | v_gene | CDR3aa
15 | few | TRBJ1-1 | TRBV30 | CAWSVRLQGTTEAFF
15 | - | TRBJ2-1 | TRBV6-4 | CASSPAGASYNEQFF
12 | many | TRBJ1-6 | TRBV5-1 | CASAIGDSPLHF
16 | many | TRBJ2-3 | TRBV7-9 | CASSLLQGYGLDTQYF
16 | many | TRBJ2-7 | TRBV6-6 | CASSYPEEEGSYEQYF
18 | once | TRBJ2-1 | TRBV11-2 | CASSLVVGDTQVYNEQFF
15 | many | TRBJ1-1 | TRBV15 | CATSRERGPGTEAFF
13 | many | TRBJ2-7 | TRBV2 | CASSEGMSYEQYF
13 | - | TRBJ1-2 | TRBV10-3 | CAISPQGLGGYTF
17 | - | TRBJ1-1 | TRBV7-3 | CASSLSEGTLENTEAFF
15 | many | TRBJ1-4 | TRBV5-1 | CASSLVPATNEKLFF
11 | - | TRBJ2-1 | TRBV6-4 | CASSDSDEQFF
16 | many | TRBJ2-3 | TRBV5-1 | CASSPRTSGTTDTQYF
12 | many | TRBJ2-5 | TRBV6-6 | CASIGAAETQYF
11 | many | TRBJ2-3 | TRBV7-9 | CASSLTDTQYF
15 | - | TRBJ2-1 | TRBV7-3 | CASRAAGGNYNEQFF
16 | - | TRBJ2-2 | TRBV4-1 | CASSQDSTGGTGELFF
13 | - | TRBJ2-5 | TRBV7-8 | CASSPGASGTQYF
14 | many | TRBJ1-2 | TRBV7-9 | CASSPFLGGYGYTF
16 | many | TRBJ1-1 | TRBV9 | CASSPGTGDGNTEAFF
12 | - | TRBJ1-1 | TRBV4-1 | CASSRGTDEAFF
13 | many | TRBJ1-1 | TRBV20-1 | CSARPTGDTEAFF
16 | many | TRBJ2-3 | TRBV14 | CASSQVGGQYTDTQYF
14 | many | TRBJ1-5 | TRBV20-1 | CSATGTGGYQPQHF
15 | - | TRBJ2-1 | TRBV7-8 | CASSLQSGVKNEQFF
14 | medium-sized | TRBJ2-3 | TRBV20-1 | CSAASGGAADTQYF
16 | many | TRBJ2-3 | TRBV10-3 | CAISSTTSGSTDTQYF
15 | many | TRBJ2-3 | TRBV7-8 | CASSRIGGIADTQYF
15 | - | TRBJ2-3 | TRBV7-7 | CASSRTSGGIDTQYF
14 | many | TRBJ2-5 | TRBV6-5 | CASSGGQLGETQYF
18 | many | TRBJ2-1 | TRBV29-1 | CSVDAAPRTSGAYNEQFF
14 | many | TRBJ2-1 | TRBV5-1 | CASRPGDFTNEQFF
15 | many | TRBJ2-7 | TRBV2 | CASRPPGHGLYEQYF
15 | many | TRBJ2-1 | TRBV6-5 | CASSSGGIVYNEQFF
14 | many | TRBJ1-1 | TRBV2 | CASRGTGGNTEAFF
16 | many | TRBJ2-1 | TRBV3-1 | CASSQVLSGADNEQFF
15 | many | TRBJ2-5 | TRBV6-5 | CASSYSGAGQETQYF
15 | many | TRBJ2-7 | TRBV7-2 | CASSLGGEADYEQYF
13 | many | TRBJ2-3 | TRBV2 | CASSGRGADTQYF
16 | many | TRBJ2-5 | TRBV7-9 | CASSSPEGGIQETQYF
15 | many | TRBJ2-1 | TRBV6-2/TRBV6-3 | CASSYFGGDYNEQFF
16 | many | TRBJ2-6 | TRBV27 | CASRGQGATGANVLTF
13 | many | TRBJ1-6 | TRBV11-2 | CASSLDPGSPLHF
12 | - | TRBJ2-1 | TRBV20-1 | CSARGAANEQFF
10 | - | TRBJ1-1 | TRBV30 | CAVRSTEAFF
14 | many | TRBJ2-7 | TRBV20-1 | CSARIRGGPYEQYF
13 | - | TRBJ1-1 | TRBV7-9 | CASSLVGVAEAFF
16 | - | TRBJ2-7 | TRBV5-1 | CASSLQSGGLGNEQYF
16 | many | TRBJ2-2 | TRBV12-3/TRBV12-4 | CASSSFGEIRTGELFF
13 | - | TRBJ1-2 | TRBV5-1 | CASSLASPYGYTF
14 | - | TRBJ2-2 | TRBV5-1 | CASSHRGTTGELFF
16 | many | TRBJ2-7 | TRBV25-1 | CASSEPWGTGTYEQYF
15 | many | TRBJ2-5 | TRBV6-5 | CASSYSARVSETQYF
12 | - | TRBJ2-7 | TRBV7-8 | CASILWNYEQYF
15 | many | TRBJ1-1 | TRBV2 | CASSDSLDLHGGAFF
15 | many | TRBJ2-3 | TRBV6-5 | CASSLLAGGTDTQYF
14 | many | TRBJ2-7 | TRBV12-3/TRBV12-4 | CASSPTSGGYEQYF
18 | - | TRBJ2-3 | TRBV15 | CATSSEPLGALPTDTQYF
10 | few | TRBJ1-1 | TRBV30 | CAFRSTEAFF